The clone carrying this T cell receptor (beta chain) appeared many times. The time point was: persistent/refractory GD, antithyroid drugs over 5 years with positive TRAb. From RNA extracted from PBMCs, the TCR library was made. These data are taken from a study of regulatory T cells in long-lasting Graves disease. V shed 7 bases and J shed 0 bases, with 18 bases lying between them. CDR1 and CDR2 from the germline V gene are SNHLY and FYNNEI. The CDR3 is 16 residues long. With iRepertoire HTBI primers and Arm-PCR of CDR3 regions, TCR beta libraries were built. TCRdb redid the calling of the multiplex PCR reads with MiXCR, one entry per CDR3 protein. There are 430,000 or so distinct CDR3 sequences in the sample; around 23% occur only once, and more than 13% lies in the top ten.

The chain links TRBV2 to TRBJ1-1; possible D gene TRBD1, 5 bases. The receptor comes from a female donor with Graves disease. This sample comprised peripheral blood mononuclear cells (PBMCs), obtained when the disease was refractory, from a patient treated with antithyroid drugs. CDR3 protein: CASTTTGGGLNTEAFF. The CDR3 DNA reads TGTGCCAGCACCACCACAGGAGGCGGCCTGAACACTGAAGCTTTCTTT.